The 2 T cell receptor beta chains in this list originate from one sample, sequenced in a study of T cell responses to AZD1222 COVID-19 vaccine. The method was immunoSEQ multiplex PCR; TCRdb's version includes in-frame clones alone and lacks a portion of them. Of approximately 120,000 clones in the sample, roughly 86% were seen once. The sample was peripheral blood, taken 28 days after the second AZD1222 dose. The receptors originated from an adult who received the AZD1222 COVID-19 vaccine.

The chain links TRBV5-4 to TRBJ1-2; weak D call: TRBD1 (6 bases). Germline values: CDR1 SGHNT, CDR2 YYREEE (reference sequence). V lost 4 bases and J lost 5, with 18 bases in between. This CDR3 spans 15 amino acids. The CDR3 here is CASSPNSGQPYGYTF. The CDR3 coding sequence is TGTGCCAGCAGCCCCAACTCTGGACAGCCATATGGCTACACCTTC.

J is TRBJ2-5 and V is TRBV5-1; 8 bases are a match to TRBD1. Germline V lookup: CDR1 SGHRS, CDR2 YFSETQ. CDR3 length: 14 amino acids. V shed 0 bases and J 3 bases; nucleotides not matched to a gene: 1. CDR3 sequence: CASSLGQGKETQYF. CDR3 DNA: TGCGCCAGCAGCTTGGGACAGGGGAAAGAGACCCAGTACTTC. Combining the CDR3 with reference TRBV5-1 and TRBJ2-5 gives the whole variable domain KAGVTQTPRYLIKTRGQQVTLSCSPISGHRSVSWYQQTPGQGLQFLFEYFSETQRNKGNFPGRFSGRQFSNSRSEMNVSTLELGDSALYLCASSLGQGKETQYFGPGTRLLVL.